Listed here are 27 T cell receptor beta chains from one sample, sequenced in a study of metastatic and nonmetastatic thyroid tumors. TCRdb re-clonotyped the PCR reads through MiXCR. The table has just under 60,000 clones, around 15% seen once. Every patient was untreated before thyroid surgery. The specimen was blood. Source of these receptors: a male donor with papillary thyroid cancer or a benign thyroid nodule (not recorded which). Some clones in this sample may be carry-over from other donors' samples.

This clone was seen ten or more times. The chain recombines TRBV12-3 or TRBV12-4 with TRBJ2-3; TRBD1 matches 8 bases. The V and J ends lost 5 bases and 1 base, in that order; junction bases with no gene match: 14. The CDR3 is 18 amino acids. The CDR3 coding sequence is TGTGCCAGCAGTCTGCCGAAGGGGACAGGCATGGGCACAGATACGCAGTATTTT. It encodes CASSLPKGTGMGTDTQYF.

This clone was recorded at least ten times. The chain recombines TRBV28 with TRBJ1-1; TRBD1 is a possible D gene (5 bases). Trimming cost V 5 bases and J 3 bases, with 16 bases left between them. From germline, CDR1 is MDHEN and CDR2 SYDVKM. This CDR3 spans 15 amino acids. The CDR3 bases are TGTGCCAGCAGTCTACAAGGGGACGGGTACACTGAAGCTTTCTTT. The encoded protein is CASSLQGDGYTEAFF.

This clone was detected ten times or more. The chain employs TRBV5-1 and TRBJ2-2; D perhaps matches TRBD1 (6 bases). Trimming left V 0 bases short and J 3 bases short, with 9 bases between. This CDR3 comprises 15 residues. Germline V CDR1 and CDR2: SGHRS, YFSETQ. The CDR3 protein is CASSLGSGDTGELFF. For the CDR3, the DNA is TGCGCCAGCAGCTTGGGATCAGGGGACACCGGGGAGCTGTTTTTT.

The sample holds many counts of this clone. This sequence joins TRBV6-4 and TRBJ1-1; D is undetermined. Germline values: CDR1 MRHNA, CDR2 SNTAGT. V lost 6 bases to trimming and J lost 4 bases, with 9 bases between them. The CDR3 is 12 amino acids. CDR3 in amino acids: CASRGLGTEAFF. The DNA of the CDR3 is TGTGCCAGCAGGGGATTGGGCACTGAAGCTTTCTTT.

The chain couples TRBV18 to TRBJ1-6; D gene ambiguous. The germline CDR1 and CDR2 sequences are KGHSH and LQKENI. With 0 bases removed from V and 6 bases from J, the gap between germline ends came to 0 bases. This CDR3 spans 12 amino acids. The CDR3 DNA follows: TGTGCCAGCTCACCACCTAATTCACCCCTCCACTTT. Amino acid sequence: CASSPPNSPLHF.

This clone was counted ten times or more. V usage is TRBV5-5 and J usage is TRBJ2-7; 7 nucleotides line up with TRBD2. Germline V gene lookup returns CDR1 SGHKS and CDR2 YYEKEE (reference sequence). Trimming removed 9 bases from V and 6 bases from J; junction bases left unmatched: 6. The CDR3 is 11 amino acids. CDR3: CATQGGGEQYF. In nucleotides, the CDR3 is TGTGCCACCCAAGGCGGGGGCGAGCAGTACTTC. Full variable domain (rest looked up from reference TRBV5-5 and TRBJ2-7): DAGVTQSPTHLIKTRGQQVTLRCSPISGHKSVSWYQQVLGQGPQFIFQYYEKEERGRGNFPDRFSARQFPNYSSELNVNALLLGDSALYLCATQGGGEQYFGPGTRLTVT.

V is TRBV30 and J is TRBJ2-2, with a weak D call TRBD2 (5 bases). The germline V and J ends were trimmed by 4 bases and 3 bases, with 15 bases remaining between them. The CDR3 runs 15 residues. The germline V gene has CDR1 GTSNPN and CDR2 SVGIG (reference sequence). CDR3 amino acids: CAWKVGKRDTGELFF. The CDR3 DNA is TGTGCCTGGAAGGTCGGGAAGCGCGACACCGGGGAGCTGTTTTTT.

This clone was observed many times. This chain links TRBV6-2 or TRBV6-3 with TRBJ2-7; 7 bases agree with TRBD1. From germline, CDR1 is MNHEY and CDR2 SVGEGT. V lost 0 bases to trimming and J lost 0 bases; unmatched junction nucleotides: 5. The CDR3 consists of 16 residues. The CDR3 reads CASSYSPDRNSYEQYV. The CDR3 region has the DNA TGTGCCAGCAGTTACTCCCCGGACAGGAACTCCTACGAGCAGTACGTC.

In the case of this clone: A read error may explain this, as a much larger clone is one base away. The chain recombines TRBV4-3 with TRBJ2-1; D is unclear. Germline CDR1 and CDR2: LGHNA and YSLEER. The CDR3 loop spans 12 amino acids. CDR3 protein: CASIQGINEQFF. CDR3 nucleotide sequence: TGCGCCAGCATCCAAGGCATCAATGAGCAGTTCTTC.

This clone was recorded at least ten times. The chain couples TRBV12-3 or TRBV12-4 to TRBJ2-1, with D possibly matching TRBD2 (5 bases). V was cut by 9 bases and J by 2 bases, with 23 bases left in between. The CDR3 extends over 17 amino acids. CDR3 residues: CASVNLIGGLTYNEQFF. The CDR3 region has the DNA TGTGCCAGTGTAAATCTTATTGGCGGGCTCACCTACAATGAGCAGTTCTTC.

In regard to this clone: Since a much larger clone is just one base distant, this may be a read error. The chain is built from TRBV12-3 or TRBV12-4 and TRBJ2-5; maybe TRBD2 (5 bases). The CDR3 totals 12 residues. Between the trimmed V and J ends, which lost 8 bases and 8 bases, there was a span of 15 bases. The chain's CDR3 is CASRGFGDTQYF. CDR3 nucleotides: TGTGCCAGCCGAGGCTTCGGGGATACCCAGTACTTC.

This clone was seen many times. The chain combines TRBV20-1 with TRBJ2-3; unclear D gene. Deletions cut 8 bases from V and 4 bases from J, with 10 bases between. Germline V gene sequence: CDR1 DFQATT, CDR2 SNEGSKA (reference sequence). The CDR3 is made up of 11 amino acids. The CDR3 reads CSPTKSDTQYF. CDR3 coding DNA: TGCAGTCCGACCAAGTCAGATACGCAGTATTTT.

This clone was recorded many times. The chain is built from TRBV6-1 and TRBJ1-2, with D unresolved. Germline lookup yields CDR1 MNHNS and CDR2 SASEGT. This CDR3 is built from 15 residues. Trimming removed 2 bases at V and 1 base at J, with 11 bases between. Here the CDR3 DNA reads TGTGCCAGCAGTGAAACTGGGTCATTTAACTATGGCTACACCTTC. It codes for CASSETGSFNYGYTF.

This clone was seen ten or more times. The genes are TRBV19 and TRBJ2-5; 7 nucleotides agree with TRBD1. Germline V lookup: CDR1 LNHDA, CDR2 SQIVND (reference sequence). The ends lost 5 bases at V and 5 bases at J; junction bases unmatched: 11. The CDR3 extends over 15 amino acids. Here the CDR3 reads CASSLSRQGRETQYF. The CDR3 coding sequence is TGTGCCAGTAGTTTATCCCGACAGGGCCGCGAGACCCAGTACTTC.

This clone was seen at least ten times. This chain's CDR3 is CSARLLRQGDQPQHF. CDR3 bases: TGCAGTGCTAGACTCTTAAGACAGGGGGATCAGCCCCAGCATTTT. The chain is built from TRBV20-1 and TRBJ1-5; 9 bases fit TRBD1. This CDR3 region has 15 residues. Trimming took 2 bases from V and 5 from J; bases not matched to a gene: 7. Looked up from germline, CDR1 is DFQATT and CDR2 is SNEGSKA (reference sequence).

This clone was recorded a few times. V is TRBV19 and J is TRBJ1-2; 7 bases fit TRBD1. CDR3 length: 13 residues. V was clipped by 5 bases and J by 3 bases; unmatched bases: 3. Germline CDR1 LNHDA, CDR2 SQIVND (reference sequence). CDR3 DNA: TGTGCCAGTAGTGGGGGACAGTACTATGGCTACACCTTC. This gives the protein CASSGGQYYGYTF.

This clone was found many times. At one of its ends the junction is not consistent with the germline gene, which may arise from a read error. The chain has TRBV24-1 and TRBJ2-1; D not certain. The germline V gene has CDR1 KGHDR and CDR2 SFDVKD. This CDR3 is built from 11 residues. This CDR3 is CATSDTRITYF. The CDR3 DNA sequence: TGTGCCACCAGTGATACCAGGATTACTTACTTC.

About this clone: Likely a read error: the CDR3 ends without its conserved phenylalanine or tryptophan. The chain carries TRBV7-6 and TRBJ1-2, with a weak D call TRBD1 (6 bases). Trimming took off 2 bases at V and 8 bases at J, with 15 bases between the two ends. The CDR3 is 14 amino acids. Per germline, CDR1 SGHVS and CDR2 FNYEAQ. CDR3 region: CASSLLWGAEGYTL. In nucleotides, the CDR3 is TGTGCCAGCAGCTTATTGTGGGGGGCCGAGGGCTACACCCTC.

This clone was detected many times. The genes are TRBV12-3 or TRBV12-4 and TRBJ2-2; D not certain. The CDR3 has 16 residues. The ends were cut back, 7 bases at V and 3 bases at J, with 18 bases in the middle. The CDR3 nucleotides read TGTGCCAGCAATTACGACCCACCGCGAGACACCGGGGAGCTGTTTTTT. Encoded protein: CASNYDPPRDTGELFF.

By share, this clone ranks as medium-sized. The CDR3 region has the DNA TGTGCCAGCAGCTTGAATTCACCCCTCCACTTT. Amino acid sequence: CASSLNSPLHF. This rearrangement joins TRBV7-2 to TRBJ1-6; D is uncertain. Deletions cut 3 bases from V and 7 bases from J, with 1 base between. Looked up from germline, CDR1 is SGHTA and CDR2 is FQGNSA. The CDR3 loop spans 11 amino acids.

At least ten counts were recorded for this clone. The CDR3 here is CASSAPPPYYEQYF. The CDR3 DNA sequence: TGTGCCAGCAGCGCCCCCCCCCCCTACTACGAGCAGTACTTC. V and J are TRBV7-2 and TRBJ2-7; D gene ambiguous. Per germline, CDR1 SGHTA and CDR2 FQGNSA. This CDR3 comprises 14 residues. Trimming cost V 5 bases and J 3 bases, with 14 bases left between them.

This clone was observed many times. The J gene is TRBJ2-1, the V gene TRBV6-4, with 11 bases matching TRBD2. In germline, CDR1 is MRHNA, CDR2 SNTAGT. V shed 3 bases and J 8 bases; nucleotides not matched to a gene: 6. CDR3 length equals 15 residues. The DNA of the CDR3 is TGTGCCAGCAGTGAGGGTACTAGCGGGAGTGATGAGCAGTTCTTC. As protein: CASSEGTSGSDEQFF.

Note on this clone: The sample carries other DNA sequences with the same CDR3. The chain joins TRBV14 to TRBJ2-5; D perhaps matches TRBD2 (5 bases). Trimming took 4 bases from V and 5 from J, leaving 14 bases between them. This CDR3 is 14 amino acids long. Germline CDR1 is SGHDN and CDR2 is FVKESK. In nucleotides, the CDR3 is TGTGCCAGCAGCCCACTAGGTGGTAGGGAGACCCAGTACTTC. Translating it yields CASSPLGGRETQYF.

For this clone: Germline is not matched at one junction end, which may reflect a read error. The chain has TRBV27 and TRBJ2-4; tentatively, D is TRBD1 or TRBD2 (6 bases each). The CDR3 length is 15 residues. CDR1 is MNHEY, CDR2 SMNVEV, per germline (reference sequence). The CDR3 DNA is TGTGCCAGCAGGAAGGGGGGCCGATCCAAAAACATTCATTACTTC. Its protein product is CASRKGGRSKNIHYF.

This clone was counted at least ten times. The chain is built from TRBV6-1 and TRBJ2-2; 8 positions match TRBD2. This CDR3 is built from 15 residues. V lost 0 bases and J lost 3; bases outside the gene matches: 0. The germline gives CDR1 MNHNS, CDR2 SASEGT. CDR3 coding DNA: TGTGCCAGCAGTGAAGCTAGCGGGGACACCGGGGAGCTGTTTTTT. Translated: CASSEASGDTGELFF.

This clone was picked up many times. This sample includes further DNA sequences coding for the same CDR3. The DNA of the CDR3 is TGTGCCAGCAGTACCTATGGGACTAGCGGGAGCTACGAGCAGTACTTC. Translated: CASSTYGTSGSYEQYF. V is TRBV28 and J is TRBJ2-7, with 14 bases identical to TRBD2. Germline V gene lookup returns CDR1 MDHEN and CDR2 SYDVKM. Trimming at V came to 5 bases and at J to 3 bases, leaving 6 bases not matched to a gene. The CDR3 length is 16 residues. Based on the CDR3 plus reference TRBV28 and TRBJ2-7, the full variable domain is DVKVTQSSRYLVKRTGEKVFLECVQDMDHENMFWYRQDPGLGLRLIYFSYDVKMKEKGDIPEGYSVSREKKERFSLILESASTNQTSMYLCASSTYGTSGSYEQYFGPGTRLTVT.

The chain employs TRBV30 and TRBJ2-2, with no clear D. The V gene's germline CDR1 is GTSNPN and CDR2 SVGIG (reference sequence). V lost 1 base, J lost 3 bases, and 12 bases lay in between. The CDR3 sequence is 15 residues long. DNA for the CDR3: TGTGCCTGGAGTGGGAAGGGCCTATACACCGGGGAGCTGTTTTTT. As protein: CAWSGKGLYTGELFF.